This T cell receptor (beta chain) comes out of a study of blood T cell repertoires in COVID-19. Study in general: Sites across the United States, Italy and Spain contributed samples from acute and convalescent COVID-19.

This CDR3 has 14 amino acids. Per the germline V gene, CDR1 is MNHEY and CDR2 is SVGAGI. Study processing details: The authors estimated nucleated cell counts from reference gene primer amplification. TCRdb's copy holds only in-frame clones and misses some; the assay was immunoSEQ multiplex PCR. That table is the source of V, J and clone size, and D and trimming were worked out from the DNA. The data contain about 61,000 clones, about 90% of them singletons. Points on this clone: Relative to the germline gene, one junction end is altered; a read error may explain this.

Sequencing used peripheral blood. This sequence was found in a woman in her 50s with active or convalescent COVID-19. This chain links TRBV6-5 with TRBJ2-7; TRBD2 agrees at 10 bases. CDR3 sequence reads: CASSYSPGSGRADF. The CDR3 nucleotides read TGTGCCAGCAGTTACTCCCCGGGGAGCGGGAGGGCCGACTTC.